The 10 T cell receptor beta chains below were found in one sample sequenced in a study of cytomegalovirus exposure and HLA in healthy donors. PCR primers comprised 60 Vbeta and 13 Jbeta primers. Assay used: immunoSEQ multiplex PCR; TCRdb lists only in-frame clones, some missing. The sample has roughly 80,000 clones, 81% seen once. Input material: PBMCs. The receptors stem from a woman in her 30s in good health and CMV-seronegative.

The chain combines TRBV28 with TRBJ2-7, with 7 bases matching TRBD1. This CDR3 is 15 amino acids long. V shed 6 bases, J shed 0 bases, and the junction held 8 bases outside the gene matches. CDR1 is MDHEN, CDR2 SYDVKM, per germline. Written as DNA, the CDR3 is TGTGCCAGCAGCCAAGGGACAGCCGTCTCCTACGAGCAGTACTTC. Translated, it gives CASSQGTAVSYEQYF. The whole variable domain, remainder taken from reference TRBV28 and TRBJ2-7, is DVKVTQSSRYLVKRTGEKVFLECVQDMDHENMFWYRQDPGLGLRLIYFSYDVKMKEKGDIPEGYSVSREKKERFSLILESASTNQTSMYLCASSQGTAVSYEQYFGPGTRLTVT.

The rearrangement joins TRBV10-3 to TRBJ1-4; the D gene is possibly TRBD1 (6 bases). Germline-derived CDR1 and CDR2 are ENHRY and SYGVKD. The CDR3 spans 14 residues. V gave up 4 bases and J gave up 8 bases, with 14 bases separating them. The CDR3 nucleotides are TGTGCCATCAGTGGGACAGTAACGGGGGAAAAACTGTTTTTT. The encoded protein is CAISGTVTGEKLFF.

The chain recombines TRBV15 with TRBJ2-6, with 11 positions matching TRBD1. Per the germline V gene, CDR1 is LNHNV and CDR2 is YYDKDF (reference sequence). This CDR3 region has 18 residues. With V trimmed by 4 bases and J by 0 bases, 5 bases remained unmatched. Written as DNA, the CDR3 is TGTGCCACCAGCAAAAGGACAGGGGGCGTCTCTGGGGCCAACGTCCTGACTTTC. As protein: CATSKRTGGVSGANVLTF.

V gene TRBV11-1 combines with J gene TRBJ2-3; a possible D gene is TRBD1 (5 bases). Trimming left V 5 bases short and J 1 base short, with 16 bases between. In germline, CDR1 is SGHAT, CDR2 FQDESV (reference sequence). CDR3 length: 16 amino acids. CDR3 residues: CASSRSVQGGTDTQYF. The CDR3 DNA follows: TGTGCCAGCAGCCGATCCGTGCAGGGCGGCACAGATACGCAGTATTTT.

This rearrangement joins TRBV7-9 to TRBJ1-2; the D gene is possibly TRBD1 (5 bases). The CDR3 has 12 residues. Germline V CDR1 and CDR2: SEHNR, FQNEAQ (reference sequence). Trimming left V 3 bases short and J 7 bases short, with 9 bases between. CDR3 loop: CASSFSQGGYTF. CDR3 nucleotides: TGTGCCAGCAGCTTCAGTCAGGGTGGCTACACCTTC.

Only a few counts were recorded for this clone. The chain combines TRBV10-1 with TRBJ1-2, with 7 bases identical to TRBD1. CDR3 size: 13 residues. V shed 2 bases, J shed 8 bases, and the junction held 5 bases outside the gene matches. Germline CDR1 and CDR2: WNHNN and SYGVQD (reference sequence). As DNA, the CDR3 is TGCGCCAGCAGTGAGGACAGGGTCGGAGGCTACACCTTC. Residues: CASSEDRVGGYTF.

V usage is TRBV11-2 and J usage is TRBJ1-4; the D gene is possibly TRBD1 (6 bases). The V and J ends lost 5 bases and 6 bases respectively, with 10 bases between them. The germline V gene has CDR1 SGHAT and CDR2 FQNNGV. The length of the CDR3 is 13 residues. Written as DNA, the CDR3 is TGTGCCAGCAGCCCATCAGGGGATGAAAAACTGTTTTTT. This encodes CASSPSGDEKLFF.

This clone was seen a handful of times. V gene TRBV7-6 combines with J gene TRBJ1-4, with TRBD1 matching over 7 bases. V gave up 0 bases and J gave up 6 bases; unmatched junction bases: 4. CDR1 is SGHVS, CDR2 FNYEAQ, per germline. The CDR3 spans 15 residues. Here the CDR3 DNA reads TGTGCCAGCAGCTTAGCCGGCAGGGGGTATGAAAAACTGTTTTTT. Its translation is CASSLAGRGYEKLFF. The full variable domain, with the rest looked up from reference TRBV7-6 and TRBJ1-4, is GAGVSQSPRYKVTKRGQDVALRCDPISGHVSLYWYRQALGQGPEFLTYFNYEAQQDKSGLPNDRFSAERPEGSISTLTIQRTEQRDSAMYRCASSLAGRGYEKLFFGSGTQLSVL.

The chain couples TRBV30 to TRBJ2-5; D gene ambiguous. The CDR3 spans 11 residues. Germline CDR1 and CDR2: GTSNPN and SVGIG (reference sequence). The V end lost 3 bases, the J end lost 6 bases, and 8 bases lay between the germline ends. The CDR3 protein is CAWRTGQTQYF. CDR3 nucleotide sequence: TGTGCCTGGAGGACGGGTCAGACCCAGTACTTC.

V usage is TRBV4-2 and J usage is TRBJ1-4; D unclear. Germline V gene lookup returns CDR1 LGHNA and CDR2 YNFKEQ. The CDR3 contains 14 residues. V lost 1 base, J lost 5 bases, and 8 bases lay in between. CDR3 region: CASSQGGGNEKLFF. The CDR3 DNA sequence: TGTGCCAGCAGCCAAGGTGGAGGAAATGAAAAACTGTTTTTT.